This T cell receptor beta chain came from a study of tumor and adjacent non-tumor tissue in lung cancer. Study at large: The patients, roughly 10 men and several women, were about 31 to 85 with stage I to III disease.

This sample's RNA came from whole unsorted tissue. As concerns this clonotype: Its antigen is not identified. A read error is possible here, since a much larger clone lies one base away.

The study's findings and limits: TCR diversity was significantly greater in tumor than normal lung tissue. Shorter survival was associated with higher TCR diversity in tumors. In normal lung, the top 100 clones were significantly more dominant than in tumor.

The CDR3 is made up of 12 amino acids. CDR1 is MNHEY, CDR2 SVGEGT, per germline. Trimming left V 8 bases short and J 4 bases short, with 9 bases between. The library came from three nested PCR rounds adapted from ARM-PCR protocols. TCRdb analysed the multiplex PCR reads with MiXCR anew, one entry per CDR3 protein. The data hold some 120,000 distinct CDR3 sequences, with around three fifths observed a single time. The chain carries TRBV6-2 or TRBV6-3 and TRBJ1-5; D uncertain. Sequencing used lung tumor tissue. The clonotype comes from a man aged 25 to 45 with non-small cell lung cancer. CDR3 in amino acids: CASGSVNQPQHF. CDR3 DNA sequence: TGTGCCAGCGGATCGGTGAATCAGCCCCAGCATTTT.